This T cell receptor beta chain appears in the sequencing data of a study of CD8 T cells in ankylosing spondylitis. In this sample, this clonotype turned up a few times. From germline, CDR1 is SGHRS and CDR2 YFSETQ. Unmatched junction bases numbered 9, after V lost 1 base and J lost 8 bases. The CDR3 sequence is 16 residues long. Each CDR3 protein is one row after TCRdb ran MiXCR on the 5' RACE reads. The sample contains roughly 260,000 distinct CDR3 sequences, 20% of which appear only once. Material for sequencing was blood, either unsorted or a sorted T cell fraction (not recorded which). This sequence joins TRBV5-1 and TRBJ2-1; the match to TRBD2 covers 10 bases. This receptor was identified in a male donor with ankylosing spondylitis or in good health (not recorded which). CDR3 protein: CASSLRPSGSLDEQFF. CDR3 in DNA: TGCGCCAGCAGCTTGCGGCCTAGCGGGAGTCTCGATGAGCAGTTCTTC. Full variable domain (missing parts from reference TRBV5-1 and TRBJ2-1): KAGVTQTPRYLIKTRGQQVTLSCSPISGHRSVSWYQQTPGQGLQFLFEYFSETQRNKGNFPGRFSGRQFSNSRSEMNVSTLELGDSALYLCASSLRPSGSLDEQFFGPGTRLTVL.